The T cell receptor beta chain under discussion was sequenced for a study of molecular identifiers for immune sequencing clone quantification. As regards this clonotype: Its antigen is still unknown.

Germline V CDR1 and CDR2: MNHNY, SVGAGI (reference sequence). Trimming removed 1 base from V and 3 bases from J, with 16 bases in between. The CDR3 sequence is 17 residues long. TCRdb reprocessed the PCR reads with MiXCR, giving one entry per CDR3 protein. The sample includes 490,000 or so distinct CDR3 sequences, 25% seen only once; the top ten take roughly 0.77%. RNA fractions of 10%, 30% or 50% and roughly 18,000 to 1,000,000 sorted cells were the source of naive CD8 libraries. Sorting defined naive CD8 T cells as CD8+CD4-CCR7+CD45RA+. General observations from the study: Over 97% of effector molecules, yet under 1% of naive-cell molecules, were held by clones above 20 RNA copies.

The specimen sequenced was naive CD8+ T cells from blood, with Jurkat cell RNA spiked in. The sample's subset: FACS-sorted CD8+CD4-CCR7+CD45RA+ naive T cells. The J gene is TRBJ1-5, the V gene TRBV6-6, with D tentatively TRBD1 (6 bases). This clonotype originated in a human donor in good health. Some libraries in this study had Jurkat cell RNA spiked in. CDR3 coding DNA: TGTGCCAGCAGTTACTTAGTATCTGGACAGACCAATCAGCCCCAGCATTTT. Its protein product is CASSYLVSGQTNQPQHF.